Below are 14 T cell receptor beta chains sequenced from a single sample in a study of cytomegalovirus exposure and HLA in healthy donors listed by TCRdb under 2017. The library came from the immunoSEQ multiplex PCR assay. A mixture of 60 forward primers for TCR Vbeta segments and 13 reverse primers for TCR Jbeta segments was used in the multiplex PCR. The table comes from immuneACCESS by way of TCRdb, which keeps in-frame sequences with V and J called. Part of the clones is missing from these tables; in studies checked, under half for an unresolved V gene and the rest for unknown reasons. Recorded for this sample are 100,000 to 150,000 clones; roughly 80% of them occurred a single time. The ten largest make up 15% to 20% of the sample. Sequenced input: PBMCs. All receptors come from a man aged 18 to 29 in good health and CMV-seropositive.

The CDR3 here is CASSPRTGGHETQYF. The CDR3 bases are TGTGCCAGCAGTCCAAGGACGGGGGGCCACGAGACCCAGTACTTC. The chain uses TRBV6-5 and TRBJ2-5; D possibly corresponds to TRBD2 (7 bases). V was clipped by 5 bases and J by 5 bases, with 18 bases between them. Germline V gene data show CDR1 as MNHEY and CDR2 as SVGAGI. The CDR3 has 15 residues.

The chain employs TRBV28 and TRBJ2-2; the match to TRBD2 covers 8 bases. Germline CDR1 reads MDHEN; CDR2 reads SYDVKM. The CDR3 covers 15 residues. V shed 8 bases, J shed 2 bases, and the junction held 7 bases outside the gene matches. DNA of the CDR3: TGTGCCAGCCGGAGCGGGGGTCTAAACACCGGGGAGCTGTTTTTT. This encodes CASRSGGLNTGELFF.

This chain joins TRBV7-2 and TRBJ2-5; 11 bases fit TRBD1. Germline CDR1 reads SGHTA; CDR2 reads FQGNSA. Trimming took 4 bases from V and 4 from J; bases not matched to a gene: 2. The CDR3 covers 14 residues. As DNA, the CDR3 is TGTGCCAGCAGCTCCGGGACAGGGGGAGAGACCCAGTACTTC. Translated, it gives CASSSGTGGETQYF.

The chain is built from TRBV28 and TRBJ1-2; D is possibly TRBD1 (6 bases). The CDR3 runs 14 residues. The germline V and J ends were trimmed by 4 bases and 4 bases, with 13 bases remaining between them. The V gene's germline CDR1 is MDHEN and CDR2 SYDVKM. CDR3 coding DNA: TGTGCCAGCAGTTATCTCCGGGACATCTATGGCTACACCTTC. Encoded protein: CASSYLRDIYGYTF.

The genes are TRBV28 and TRBJ2-3, with TRBD2 matching over 9 bases. The V gene end was trimmed by 1 base and the J gene end by 5 bases; junction bases not matched to a gene: 7. Germline lookup yields CDR1 MDHEN and CDR2 SYDVKM. The CDR3 is 16 residues long. The CDR3: CASSLFAGGRIDTQYF. CDR3 nucleotide sequence: TGTGCCAGCAGTTTATTTGCGGGGGGGCGAATAGATACGCAGTATTTT.

This clone was observed a few times. The rearrangement links TRBV30 to TRBJ2-7; 8 bases fit TRBD2. V was clipped by 0 bases and J by 8 bases; unmatched bases: 15. The CDR3 sequence is 16 residues long. Per germline, CDR1 GTSNPN and CDR2 SVGIG (reference sequence). CDR3 region: CAWSVLDGGASKKQYF. CDR3 bases: TGTGCCTGGAGTGTACTTGACGGGGGGGCTTCTAAGAAGCAGTACTTC.

The CDR3 protein is CASSPGETQYF. The CDR3 nucleotides are TGTGCCAGCAGTCCCGGGGAGACCCAGTACTTC. This chain links TRBV2 with TRBJ2-5; D remains ambiguous. From germline, CDR1 is SNHLY and CDR2 FYNNEI. The CDR3 runs 11 residues. The ends were cut back, 5 bases at V and 5 bases at J, with 6 bases in the middle.

The chain links TRBV5-3 to TRBJ1-1; the match to TRBD1 covers 10 bases. TRBV5-3 is treated as an ORF (open reading frame) with a function not yet certain. The CDR3 runs to 16 residues. The V gene end was trimmed by 3 bases and the J gene end by 2 bases; junction bases not matched to a gene: 7. CDR3 in amino acids: CARSSRDRGPNTEAFF. The CDR3 coding sequence is TGTGCCAGAAGCTCCCGGGACAGGGGACCCAACACTGAAGCTTTCTTT.

This clone was seen more than once but under ten times. The gene calls are TRBV10-1 and TRBJ2-2; TRBD1 is a possible D gene (6 bases). V gave up 6 bases and J gave up 0 bases, with 8 bases separating them. Germline CDR1 reads WNHNN; CDR2 reads SYGVQD (reference sequence). The CDR3 is made up of 14 amino acids. The CDR3: CASRGGSNTGELFF. The CDR3 region has the DNA TGCGCCAGCAGAGGGGGTTCGAACACCGGGGAGCTGTTTTTT.

The chain links TRBV7-8 to TRBJ2-5; possibly TRBD1 for D (5 bases). The end of the DNA is better explained by TRBJ2-7, so the J call may be wrong. Looked up from germline, CDR1 is SGHVS and CDR2 is FQNEAQ. The CDR3 loop spans 15 amino acids. CDR3 residues: CASSLAHRQGYEQYF. DNA for the CDR3: TGTGCCAGCAGCTTAGCGCATCGGCAGGGATACGAGCAGTACTTC.

The chain is built from TRBV11-3 and TRBJ2-7; 7 nucleotides line up with TRBD2. Per germline, CDR1 SGHNT and CDR2 YENEEA. CDR3 length: 16 residues. Trimming took 3 bases from V and 1 from J; bases not matched to a gene: 9. The DNA of the CDR3 is TGTGCCAGCAGCTTGGGTGGCCTAGCGGATTCCTACGAGCAGTACTTC. Its translation is CASSLGGLADSYEQYF. The variable domain in full, with the rest retrieved from reference TRBV11-3 and TRBJ2-7, is EAGVVQSPRYKIIEKKQPVAFWCNPISGHNTLYWYLQNLGQGPELLIRYENEEAVDDSQLPKDRFSAERLKGVDSTLKIQPAELGDSAVYLCASSLGGLADSYEQYFGPGTRLTVT.

This chain connects TRBV6-4 to TRBJ2-3; 11 positions agree with TRBD2. The CDR3 has 16 residues. The junction had 4 bases not matched to a gene; V was cut back by 0 bases and J by 5 bases. Germline CDR1 MRHNA, CDR2 SNTAGT. The CDR3 region is CASSDSSSGGGDTQYF. CDR3 DNA: TGTGCCAGCAGTGACTCGAGTAGCGGGGGGGGAGATACGCAGTATTTT.

The chain has TRBV18 and TRBJ2-1, with a possible D match to TRBD1 (6 bases). Germline V gives CDR1 KGHSH, CDR2 LQKENI. The CDR3 extends over 14 amino acids. Trimming left V 0 bases short and J 8 bases short, with 11 bases between. CDR3 coding DNA: TGTGCCAGCTCACCACCGGCAGGGGCCCATGAGCAGTTCTTC. Residues: CASSPPAGAHEQFF.

This chain links TRBV5-1 with TRBJ1-2, with 8 bases fitting TRBD1. Germline assignment: CDR1 SGHRS and CDR2 YFSETQ. V shed 0 bases, J shed 2 bases, and the junction held 12 bases outside the gene matches. The length of the CDR3 is 18 residues. CDR3 residues: CASSLEGVRQGNNYGYTF. For the CDR3, the DNA is TGCGCCAGCAGCTTGGAAGGGGTTCGACAGGGGAACAACTATGGCTACACCTTC. Together with reference TRBV5-1 and TRBJ1-2, the CDR3 gives the full variable domain: KAGVTQTPRYLIKTRGQQVTLSCSPISGHRSVSWYQQTPGQGLQFLFEYFSETQRNKGNFPGRFSGRQFSNSRSEMNVSTLELGDSALYLCASSLEGVRQGNNYGYTFGSGTRLTVV.